The source of this TCR beta chain is a study of blood T cell repertoires in COVID-19. The CDR3 runs to 15 residues. The V gene end was trimmed by 0 bases and the J gene end by 6 bases; junction bases not matched to a gene: 5. Germline V gene sequence: CDR1 SGHNT, CDR2 YYREEE (reference sequence). The method was immunoSEQ multiplex PCR; TCRdb's version includes in-frame clones alone and lacks a portion of them. The sample yields over 200,000 clones, around four fifths seen once. V usage is TRBV5-4 and J usage is TRBJ2-2; 7 nucleotides line up with TRBD2. The sequencing input was peripheral blood. This TCR derives from an elderly man with acute or convalescent COVID-19. CDR3 region: CASSLAGRVAGELFF. The DNA for the CDR3 is TGTGCCAGCAGCTTGGCTGGGAGGGTGGCCGGGGAGCTGTTTTTT.